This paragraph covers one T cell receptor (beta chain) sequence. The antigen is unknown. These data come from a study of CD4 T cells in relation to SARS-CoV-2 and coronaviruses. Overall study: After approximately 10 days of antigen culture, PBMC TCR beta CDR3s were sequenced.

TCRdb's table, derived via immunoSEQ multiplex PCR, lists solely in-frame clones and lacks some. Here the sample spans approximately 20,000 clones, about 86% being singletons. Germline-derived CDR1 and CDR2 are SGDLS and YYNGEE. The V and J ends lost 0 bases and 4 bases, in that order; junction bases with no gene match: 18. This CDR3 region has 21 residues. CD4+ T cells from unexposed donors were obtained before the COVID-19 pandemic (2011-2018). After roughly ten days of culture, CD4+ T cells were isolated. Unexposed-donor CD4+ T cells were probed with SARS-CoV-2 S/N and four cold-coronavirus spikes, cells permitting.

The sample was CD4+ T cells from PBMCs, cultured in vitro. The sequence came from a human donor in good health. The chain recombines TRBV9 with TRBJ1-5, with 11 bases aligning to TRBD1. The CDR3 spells CASSVGVGRDRGIVVNQPQHF. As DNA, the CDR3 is TGTGCCAGCAGCGTAGGAGTGGGGAGGGACAGGGGGATAGTCGTAAATCAGCCCCAGCATTTT.